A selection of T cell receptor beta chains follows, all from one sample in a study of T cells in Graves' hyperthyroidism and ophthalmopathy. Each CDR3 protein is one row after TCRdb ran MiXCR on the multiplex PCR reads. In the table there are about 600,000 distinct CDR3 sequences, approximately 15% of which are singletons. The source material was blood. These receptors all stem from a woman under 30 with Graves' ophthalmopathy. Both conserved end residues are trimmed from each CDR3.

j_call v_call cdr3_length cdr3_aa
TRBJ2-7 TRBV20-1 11 SAYFRDREEQY
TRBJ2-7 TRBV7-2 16 ASRAGLAGGSSSYEQY
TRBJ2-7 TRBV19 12 ASSASLSSYEQY
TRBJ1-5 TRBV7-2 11 ASSLTPNQPQH
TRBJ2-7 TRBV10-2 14 ASSEGIHPISYEQY
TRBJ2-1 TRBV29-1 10 SAPDRGKEQF
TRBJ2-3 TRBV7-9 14 ASSSGRGVMKDTQY
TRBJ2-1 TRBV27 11 ASSLSAYNEQF
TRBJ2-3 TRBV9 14 ASSLRQRSYTDTQY
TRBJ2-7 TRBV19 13 ASSINQGRDYEQY
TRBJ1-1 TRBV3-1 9 ASSQGGEAF
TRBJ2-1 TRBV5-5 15 ASSLFSSGSSYNEQF
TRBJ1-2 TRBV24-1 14 ATSDLPWGSRYGYT
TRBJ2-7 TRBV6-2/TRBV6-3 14 ASSSSGQPTSYEQY